This record covers a single T cell receptor (beta chain). The data stem from a study of OX40 agonist ivuxolimab in advanced cancers. This CDR3 region has 12 residues. Germline V gene data show CDR1 as SGHTA and CDR2 as FQGNSA. The V and J ends lost 1 base and 7 bases respectively, with 7 bases between them. The repertoire was sequenced with immunoSEQ multiplex PCR; TCRdb's copy has only in-frame clones and lacks some. The table includes roughly 60,000 clones, 70% to 90% detected once. This TCR derives from an adult with an advanced solid tumor such as melanoma, head and neck, liver or kidney cancer. The sequencing used CD4+ or CD8+ T cells sorted from blood, collected in a trial of the OX40 agonist ivuxolimab. V and J are TRBV7-2 and TRBJ1-2, with D unresolved. The chain's CDR3 is CASSLGTIGYTF. CDR3 sequence (DNA): TGTGCCAGCAGCTTAGGGACGATTGGCTACACCTTC.